Following are 14 T cell receptor beta chains from one sample sequenced in a study of T cell repertoires in cytomegalovirus infection. MiXCR, applied by TCRdb to the reads, yields one record per CDR3 protein. The data hold 150,000 or so distinct CDR3 sequences, with approximately 5.9% observed a single time. The sample was PBMCs. These receptors were obtained from a human donor in good health (CMV status not recorded). Some clones in this sample may be carry-over from other donors' samples.

Of note for this clonotype: A read error may explain this, as a much larger clone is one base away. CDR3 sequence reads: CASSTRWIDTFF. The DNA for the CDR3 is TGTGCCAGTAGTACAAGGTGGATAGACACTTTCTTT. J is TRBJ1-1 and V is TRBV19; D is unclear. Deletions cut 4 bases from V and 12 bases from J, with 15 bases between. The germline gives CDR1 LNHDA, CDR2 SQIVND (reference sequence). The CDR3 is 12 residues long.

This clonotype was counted many times. This rearrangement joins TRBV19 to TRBJ1-2; D gene uncertain. Germline loops: CDR1 LNHDA, CDR2 SQIVND (reference sequence). V lost 3 bases and J lost 7, with 21 bases in between. This CDR3 is 16 amino acids long. The CDR3 spells CASSMRATSPGGGYTF. DNA of the CDR3: TGTGCCAGTAGTATGCGGGCGACAAGCCCTGGTGGTGGCTACACCTTC.

This clonotype has ten or more counts. This chain joins TRBV7-8 and TRBJ1-2; the D gene is possibly TRBD1 (6 bases). CDR1 is SGHVS, CDR2 FQNEAQ, per germline. The length of the CDR3 is 15 residues. V gave up 5 bases and J gave up 5 bases, with 18 bases separating them. CDR3 amino acids: CASSEGGAGLYGYTF. CDR3 in DNA: TGTGCCAGCAGCGAAGGGGGGGCGGGCCTATATGGCTACACCTTC.

This clonotype was observed many times. The rearrangement links TRBV7-2 to TRBJ1-3; D is unresolved. This CDR3 is built from 16 residues. Germline-derived CDR1 and CDR2 are SGHTA and FQGNSA. Between the trimmed V and J ends, which lost 4 bases and 2 bases, there was a span of 15 bases. The CDR3 protein is CASSSPLPSAGNTIYF. DNA of the CDR3: TGTGCCAGCAGCTCCCCCCTGCCGTCCGCTGGAAACACCATATATTTT.

This clonotype showed up many times. V usage is TRBV7-9 and J usage is TRBJ2-2; D is ambiguous. The CDR3 has 16 residues. Germline CDR1 SEHNR, CDR2 FQNEAQ (reference sequence). The V end lost 1 base, the J end lost 6 bases, and 15 bases lay between the germline ends. CDR3 in amino acids: CASSLVAPKTAGELFF. The CDR3 nucleotides are TGTGCCAGCAGCTTAGTCGCCCCTAAAACGGCCGGGGAGCTGTTTTTT.

This clonotype was recorded many times. The chain links TRBV7-2 to TRBJ2-5; D gene ambiguous. The germline V and J ends were trimmed by 1 base and 5 bases, with 14 bases remaining between them. Germline values: CDR1 SGHTA, CDR2 FQGNSA. There are 15 residues in the CDR3. The CDR3 reads CASSLGGRRWETQYF. In DNA form, the CDR3 reads TGTGCCAGCAGCTTAGGGGGTAGGCGGTGGGAGACCCAGTACTTC.

V and J are TRBV5-5 and TRBJ2-3, with D maybe TRBD2 (5 bases). The CDR3 is made up of 15 amino acids. CDR1 and CDR2 (germline): SGHKS, YYEKEE (reference sequence). The V end lost 4 bases, the J end lost 2 bases, and 14 bases lay between the germline ends. The CDR3 nucleotides are TGTGCCAGCAGCAACATAGCGCTAATCACAGATACGCAGTATTTT. This encodes CASSNIALITDTQYF. Based on the CDR3 plus reference TRBV5-5 and TRBJ2-3, the full variable domain is DAGVTQSPTHLIKTRGQQVTLRCSPISGHKSVSWYQQVLGQGPQFIFQYYEKEERGRGNFPDRFSARQFPNYSSELNVNALLLGDSALYLCASSNIALITDTQYFGPGTRLTVL.

This clonotype came up many times. This sequence joins TRBV7-9 and TRBJ2-7; D is possibly TRBD2 (5 bases). The CDR3 consists of 13 residues. The V gene lost 4 bases and the J gene lost 4 bases, with 11 bases spanning the gap. CDR1 and CDR2 (germline): SEHNR, FQNEAQ (reference sequence). CDR3 loop: CASSSSGDYEQYF. The CDR3 nucleotides read TGTGCCAGCAGCTCGTCCGGGGATTACGAGCAGTACTTC.

This clonotype came up many times. J is TRBJ2-5 and V is TRBV7-2; 8 nucleotides agree with TRBD1. The CDR3 spans 15 residues. V lost 4 bases and J lost 1; bases outside the gene matches: 5. The germline gives CDR1 SGHTA, CDR2 FQGNSA. CDR3 sequence reads: CASSSGGRGQETQYF. CDR3 coding DNA: TGTGCCAGCAGCTCAGGGGGCAGGGGCCAAGAGACCCAGTACTTC.

A single count supports this clonotype. This could be a read error, since a much larger clone is one nucleotide away. No DNA is shown, since the ends of the CDR3 on it are uncertain; the CDR3 is the one TCRdb lists. The rearrangement joins TRBV29-1 to TRBJ1-1; no DNA check was done on the table's D call, TRBD1. CDR1 and CDR2 (germline): SQVTM, ANQGSEA. The CDR3 totals 16 residues, both ends included. Here the CDR3 reads CSVGGGAQGVSTEASF.

This clonotype was seen at least ten times. The V and J genes are TRBV20-1 and TRBJ1-2; D possibly corresponds to TRBD1 (5 bases). V lost 2 bases to trimming and J lost 3 bases, with 16 bases between them. Germline values: CDR1 DFQATT, CDR2 SNEGSKA (reference sequence). The CDR3 runs 15 residues. The CDR3: CSARSGGNPDYGYTF. The DNA of the CDR3 is TGCAGTGCTAGATCGGGGGGGAACCCCGACTATGGCTACACCTTC.

The genes are TRBV29-1 and TRBJ1-2; no reliable D call. The CDR3 has 12 amino acids. With 4 bases removed from V and 2 bases from J, the gap between germline ends came to 8 bases. In germline, CDR1 is SQVTM, CDR2 ANQGSEA. The CDR3 here is CSVVGGNYGYTF. The CDR3, as DNA: TGCAGCGTTGTGGGAGGGAACTATGGCTACACCTTC.

This clonotype was counted at least ten times. V and J are TRBV6-2 or TRBV6-3 and TRBJ2-2; a possible D gene is TRBD1 (6 bases). Per the germline V gene, CDR1 is MNHEY and CDR2 is SVGEGT. This CDR3 contains 15 residues. V was shortened by 4 bases and J by 0 bases, with 9 bases between the two germline ends. CDR3 nucleotides: TGTGCCAGCAGTTCAACAGGGTCGAACACCGGGGAGCTGTTTTTT. Amino acids: CASSSTGSNTGELFF.

The rearrangement joins TRBV5-5 to TRBJ2-7; D may be TRBD1 (6 bases). V lost 4 bases, J lost 0 bases, and 17 bases lay in between. Per germline, CDR1 SGHKS and CDR2 YYEKEE (reference sequence). CDR3 length: 16 amino acids. CDR3 sequence: CASSPGSGTFSYEQYF. CDR3 nucleotide sequence: TGTGCCAGCAGCCCGGGGTCCGGGACATTCTCCTACGAGCAGTACTTC.